This T cell receptor beta chain was sequenced during a study of blood T cells in healthy people across ages. The CDR3 length is 14 residues. The trim removed 0 bases at V and 4 bases at J, leaving 3 bases unmatched. The germline V gene encodes CDR1 SQVTM and CDR2 ANQGSEA. A second PCR, run for roughly 7 to 11 cycles, used a sample-barcoded 5' primer plus a J-beta primer mix. TCRdb reanalysed the 5' RACE reads using MiXCR and keeps one entry per CDR3 protein. The sample contains more than 500,000 distinct CDR3 sequences, about 26% of which appear only once. Comment on this clonotype: Its antigen is as yet unknown.

Study observations and caveats: Older individuals had lower TCR beta diversity per million T cells (the decline was roughly linear).

The source of this sequence is a woman in her 70s in good health. The sample comprised blood. The chain recombines TRBV29-1 with TRBJ2-1, with TRBD1 identical over 7 bases. DNA of the CDR3: TGCAGCGTTGAAGATCGGGGACAGTACAATGAGCAGTTCTTC. It specifies CSVEDRGQYNEQFF.